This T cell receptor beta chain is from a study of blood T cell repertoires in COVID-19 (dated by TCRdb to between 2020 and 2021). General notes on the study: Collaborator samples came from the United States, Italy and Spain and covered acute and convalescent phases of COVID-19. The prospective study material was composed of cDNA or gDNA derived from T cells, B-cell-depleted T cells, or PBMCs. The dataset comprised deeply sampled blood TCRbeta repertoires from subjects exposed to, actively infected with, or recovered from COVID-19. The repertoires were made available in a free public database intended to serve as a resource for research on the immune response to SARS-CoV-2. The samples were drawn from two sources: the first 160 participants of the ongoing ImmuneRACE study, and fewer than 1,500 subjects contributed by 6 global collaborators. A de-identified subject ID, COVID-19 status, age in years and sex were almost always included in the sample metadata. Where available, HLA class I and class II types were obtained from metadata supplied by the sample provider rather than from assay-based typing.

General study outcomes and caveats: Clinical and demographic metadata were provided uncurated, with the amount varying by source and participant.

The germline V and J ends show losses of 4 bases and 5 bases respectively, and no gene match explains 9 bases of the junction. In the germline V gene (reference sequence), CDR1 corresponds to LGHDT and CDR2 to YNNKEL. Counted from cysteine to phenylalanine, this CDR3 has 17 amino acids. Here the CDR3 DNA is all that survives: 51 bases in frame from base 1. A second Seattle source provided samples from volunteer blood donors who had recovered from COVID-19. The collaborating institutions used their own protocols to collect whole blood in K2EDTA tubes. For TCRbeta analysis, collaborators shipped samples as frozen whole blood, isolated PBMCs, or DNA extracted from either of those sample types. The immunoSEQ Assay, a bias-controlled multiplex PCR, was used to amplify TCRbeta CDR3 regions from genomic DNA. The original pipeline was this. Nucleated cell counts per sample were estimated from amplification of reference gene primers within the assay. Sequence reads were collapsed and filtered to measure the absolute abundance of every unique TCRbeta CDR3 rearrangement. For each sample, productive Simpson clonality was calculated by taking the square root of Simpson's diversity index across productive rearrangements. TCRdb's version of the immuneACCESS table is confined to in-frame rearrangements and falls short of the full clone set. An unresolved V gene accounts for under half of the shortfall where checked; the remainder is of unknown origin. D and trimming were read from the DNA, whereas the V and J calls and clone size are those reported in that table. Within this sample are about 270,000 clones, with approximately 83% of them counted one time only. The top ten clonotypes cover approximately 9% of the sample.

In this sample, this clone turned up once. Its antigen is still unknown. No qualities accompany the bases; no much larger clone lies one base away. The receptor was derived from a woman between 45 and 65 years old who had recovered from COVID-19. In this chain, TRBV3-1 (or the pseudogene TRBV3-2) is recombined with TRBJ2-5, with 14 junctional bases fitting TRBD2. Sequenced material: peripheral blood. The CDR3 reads CASSLGLAGGLRETQYF. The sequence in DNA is TGTGCCAGCAGCCTCGGACTAGCGGGGGGCTTGAGGGAGACCCAGTACTTC.